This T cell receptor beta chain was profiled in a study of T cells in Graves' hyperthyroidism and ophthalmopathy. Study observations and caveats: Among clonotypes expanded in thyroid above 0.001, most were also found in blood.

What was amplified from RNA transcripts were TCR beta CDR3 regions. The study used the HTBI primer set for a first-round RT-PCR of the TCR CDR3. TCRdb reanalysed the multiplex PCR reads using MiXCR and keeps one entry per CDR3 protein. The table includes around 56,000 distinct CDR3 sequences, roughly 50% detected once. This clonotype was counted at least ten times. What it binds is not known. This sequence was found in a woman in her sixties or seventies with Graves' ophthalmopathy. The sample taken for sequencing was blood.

The CDR3 DNA reads as TGTGCCAGCAGCTTAGGACTAGCGAACTCCTACGAGCAGTACTTC. This gives the protein CASSLGLANSYEQYF. The chain recombines TRBV13 with TRBJ2-7; 7 nucleotides match TRBD2. Germline CDR1 and CDR2: PRHDT and FYEKMQ (reference sequence). With V trimmed by 0 bases and J by 0 bases, 2 bases remained unmatched. This CDR3 region has 15 residues. The whole variable domain, filled in from reference TRBV13 and TRBJ2-7, reads AAGVIQSPRHLIKEKRETATLKCYPIPRHDTVYWYQQGPGQDPQFLISFYEKMQSDKGSIPDRFSAQQFSDYHSELNMSSLELGDSALYFCASSLGLANSYEQYFGPGTRLTVT.